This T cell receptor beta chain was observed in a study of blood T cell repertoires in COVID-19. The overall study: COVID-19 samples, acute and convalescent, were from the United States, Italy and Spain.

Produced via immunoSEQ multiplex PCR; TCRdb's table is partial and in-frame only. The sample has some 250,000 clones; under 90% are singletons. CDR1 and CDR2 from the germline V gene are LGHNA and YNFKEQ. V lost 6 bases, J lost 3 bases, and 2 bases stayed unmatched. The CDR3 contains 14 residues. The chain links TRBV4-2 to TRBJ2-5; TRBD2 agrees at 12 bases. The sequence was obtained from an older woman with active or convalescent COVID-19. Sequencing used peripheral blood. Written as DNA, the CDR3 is TGTGCCAGCAGTCGACTAGCGGGGGAAGAGACCCAGTACTTC. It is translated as CASSRLAGEETQYF.